This is a list of T cell receptor beta chains from one sample in a study of blood T cell repertoires in COVID-19. TCRdb's table, derived via immunoSEQ multiplex PCR, lists solely in-frame clones and lacks some. The sample contains 300,000 to 350,000 clones, 80% to 95% of which appear only once. The sample was peripheral blood. These receptors were taken from a woman younger than 45 with COVID-19, enrolled during active disease. CDR3s leave out the opening cysteine and the closing phenylalanine or tryptophan. Each record gives: CDR3 protein, J gene, V gene.

ASRTLQFSGELF | TRBJ2-2 | TRBV19
ASSRQATNEKLF | TRBJ1-4 | TRBV7-6
ASSATDLDTQY | TRBJ2-3 | TRBV9
ASSLGVLAGADITGELF | TRBJ2-2 | TRBV7-9
ASSLLAETYEQY | TRBJ2-7 | TRBV7-9
ASSQERQGTQY | TRBJ2-3 | TRBV4-1
SASWGGGEKLF | TRBJ1-4 | TRBV20-1
ASSIQGAHTGELF | TRBJ2-2 | TRBV5-4
ASSLWQDTNQPQH | TRBJ1-5 | TRBV5-6
ASSESTGTVYNEQF | TRBJ2-1 | TRBV19
ASGEGGNTEAF | TRBJ1-1 | TRBV11-3
ASSPRRVFYGYT | TRBJ1-2 | TRBV2
ASSPYLGQVDPPQH | TRBJ1-5 | TRBV28
ASSQRTGAADTQY | TRBJ2-3 | TRBV4-2
ASSLTPSSGMGGELF | TRBJ2-2 | TRBV7-3
ATSVPGQPQH | TRBJ1-5 | TRBV24-1
ASSEWLAGVVSGELF | TRBJ2-2 | TRBV2
ASTQQGGGRKTQY | TRBJ2-5 | TRBV28
ASSLGQGKAYEQY | TRBJ2-7 | TRBV28
ASSPGTLGTYGYT | TRBJ1-2 | TRBV27
SARGVYGYT | TRBJ1-2 | TRBV29-1
ASSLGPREKLF | TRBJ1-4 | TRBV5-1
ASTGVVTGELF | TRBJ2-2 | TRBV6-6
ASSSGGGELF | TRBJ2-2 | TRBV18
ASSQGQNYGYT | TRBJ1-2 | TRBV3-1/TRBV3-2
ASSPTGFSSGANVLT | TRBJ2-6 | TRBV18
ASSQWEGRERTQY | TRBJ2-5 | TRBV23-1
ASSRDDADSGRLSGANVLT | TRBJ2-6 | TRBV18
ASTAGAARPYSTDTQY | TRBJ2-3 | TRBV19
ASSLNQQGALGELF | TRBJ2-2 | TRBV5-1
ASSTSPGEQF | TRBJ2-1 | TRBV12-3/TRBV12-4
AISTGQGGGYT | TRBJ1-2 | TRBV10-3
AIRRDTEAF | TRBJ1-1 | TRBV10-3
ASSFLSVEGAGDTQY | TRBJ2-3 | TRBV5-6
ASSPTSGSRNEQF | TRBJ2-1 | TRBV18
ASSFSGTGQETQY | TRBJ2-5 | TRBV5-1
ASSLASGGNTIY | TRBJ1-3 | TRBV5-1
AISESRLAGGRDEQF | TRBJ2-1 | TRBV10-3
ASSYLLAGAGTQY | TRBJ2-3 | TRBV6-8
ASRQSSGNTIY | TRBJ1-3 | TRBV10-3
ASMDGHSSTNEKLF | TRBJ1-4 | TRBV2
ASSETALNTEAF | TRBJ1-1 | TRBV28
ASSFGGTEAF | TRBJ1-1 | TRBV14
ASSGGQGVDTEAF | TRBJ1-1 | TRBV5-1
ASTPRGQDRYGYT | TRBJ1-2 | TRBV19
ASSISGTASSYEQY | TRBJ2-7 | TRBV19
ASSQDLTGELF | TRBJ2-2 | TRBV4-3
ASSLGPGGGEQY | TRBJ2-7 | TRBV13
SASLGTGGSGYT | TRBJ1-2 | TRBV20-1
ASSPLTGTGFRNLELF | TRBJ2-2 | TRBV7-2
ASSLLVYGGSPSTDTQY | TRBJ2-3 | TRBV7-2
ASSVSGSSYNEQF | TRBJ2-1 | TRBV9
ASSGGGGSTGELF | TRBJ2-2 | TRBV10-1